The T cell receptor beta chain under discussion was sequenced for a study of shared clonotypes between healthy human individuals. About the study: The people who gave samples were two women and a few men aged 18 to 49. Study observations and caveats: The sharing of approximately 5.1% of naive CD4 clonotypes was seen across a few donors. Rarefaction analysis demonstrated incomplete sorted-subset sequencing notwithstanding large depth. Blood was the sole source, and tissue repertoires probably differ.

TCRdb's table, derived via immunoSEQ multiplex PCR, lists solely in-frame clones and lacks some. The sample consists of about a million clones, approximately 80% of them appearing once. For this clone: Antigen specificity is unknown.

In germline, CDR1 is SGHTA, CDR2 FQGNSA. The CDR3 is 15 amino acids. V was cut by 10 bases and J by 2 bases, with 19 bases left in between. The origin of this receptor is a man younger than 30 in good health. Some clones in this sample may be carry-over from other donors' samples. The sequenced sample was memory CD4+ T cells from PBMCs. Subset specified: CD45RA-negative fraction. V and J are TRBV7-2 and TRBJ2-3; perhaps TRBD2 as D (6 bases). DNA of the CDR3: TGTGCCACCACCCGAGGAGGGGCTTACACAGATACGCAGTATTTT. Translated: CATTRGGAYTDTQYF.